Sequencing of this T cell receptor (beta chain) was carried out in a study of blood T cell repertoires in COVID-19. The assay was immunoSEQ multiplex PCR, and TCRdb's table has in-frame clones only and misses some. This table holds 150,000 to 200,000 clones, 65% to 80% found once. This CDR3 contains 15 residues. Germline assignment: CDR1 KGHSH and CDR2 LQKENI. Between the trimmed V and J ends, which lost 0 bases and 11 bases, there was a span of 19 bases. The sequence was collected from a woman between 45 and 60 years old with acute COVID-19. The sequenced sample consisted of PBMCs or T cells enriched from blood (not recorded which). This chain connects TRBV18 to TRBJ1-1; D not resolved. The CDR3 DNA is TGTGCCAGCTCACCACCCTCGGGGTCCCGGGTAGAGGCTTTCTTT. It is translated as CASSPPSGSRVEAFF.